The clone carrying this T cell receptor beta chain came up a few times. The entry originates in a study of T cells in Graves' hyperthyroidism and ophthalmopathy. Researchers amplified the TCR beta CDR3 regions from RNA transcripts. An initial round of RT-PCR targeting the TCR CDR3 relied on the HTBI primer set. TCRdb analysed the multiplex PCR reads with MiXCR anew, one entry per CDR3 protein. The table records around 300,000 distinct CDR3 sequences, approximately 26% of them present only once. The CDR3 length is 15 residues. V lost 4 bases and J 2 bases, leaving 14 bases between the germline ends. Looked up from germline, CDR1 is LGHDT and CDR2 is YNNKEL (reference sequence).

The sample taken for sequencing was blood. V usage is TRBV3-1 and J usage is TRBJ2-5; possibly TRBD1 for D (6 bases). The TCR was taken from a man aged 35 to 55 with Graves' hyperthyroidism that later progressed to Graves' ophthalmopathy. The CDR3 DNA reads as TGTGCCAGCAGCCGGAACCGGGACAAACAAGAGACCCAGTACTTC. Protein: CASSRNRDKQETQYF.